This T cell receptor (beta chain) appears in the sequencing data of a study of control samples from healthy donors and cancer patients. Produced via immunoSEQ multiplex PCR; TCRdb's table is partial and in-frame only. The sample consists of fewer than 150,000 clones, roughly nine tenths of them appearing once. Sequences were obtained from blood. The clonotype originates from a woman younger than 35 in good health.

The CDR3 region has the DNA TGTGCCAGCAGTTACGCAAATTCACCCCTCCACTTT. Translating it yields CASSYANSPLHF. V usage is TRBV6-2 or TRBV6-3 and J usage is TRBJ1-6; D is unclear. The CDR3 contains 12 residues. Trimming pared 2 bases from V and 7 bases from J, leaving 3 bases between. Germline V gives CDR1 MNHEY, CDR2 SVGEGT.